The clone carrying this T cell receptor beta chain appeared a single time. Authors' methods: Reference gene primer amplification in the assay estimated nucleated cell counts. The method was immunoSEQ multiplex PCR; TCRdb's version includes in-frame clones alone and lacks a portion of them. Clone size and V and J calls were adopted from that table, with D and trimming inferred from the DNA. The data hold about 59,000 clones, with around 90% observed a single time. The data were obtained in a study of blood T cell repertoires in COVID-19. Study context: COVID-19 samples collected from the United States, Italy and Spain covered acute and convalescent phases. PBMCs, B-cell-depleted T cells, or T cells provided the cDNA or gDNA that made up the material.

CDR1 is GTSNPN and CDR2 is SVGIG in the germline V gene (reference sequence). The CDR3 contains 14 residues. Trimming at V came to 3 bases and at J to 5 bases, leaving 1 base not matched to a gene. The chain joins TRBV30 to TRBJ1-6; 10 bases agree with TRBD1. Sample: peripheral blood. The clonotype originates from a man of 80 years or more with acute or convalescent COVID-19. As DNA, the CDR3 is TGTGCCTGGAGGGGACAGGGGAATAATTCACCCCTCCACTTT. Translated, it gives CAWRGQGNNSPLHF.